These T cell receptor beta chains were read from a single sample in a study of control samples from healthy donors and cancer patients. TCRdb's copy holds only in-frame clones and misses some; the assay was immunoSEQ multiplex PCR. The sample lists roughly 180,000 clones, approximately 92% occurring once. Source material: blood. All receptors derive from a woman in her 40s in good health. CDR3s include the opening cysteine and the closing phenylalanine or tryptophan. The D gene is left open where the match is weak. Size tells how often a clone was seen (once, few, many) or the class of an expanded clone, and some rows leave it out.

j_gene: TRBJ2-2
d_gene: TRBD1
abundance: .
v_gene: TRBV29-1
len: 13
CDR3nt: TGCAGCGCCGAGGGACAGACGACCGGGGAGCTGTTTTTT
CDR3aa: CSAEGQTTGELFF

j_gene: TRBJ1-5
d_gene: .
abundance: .
v_gene: TRBV2
len: 16
CDR3nt: TGTGCCAGCAGTCGCGGGACACAAGGGGGCAATCAGCCCCAGCATTTT
CDR3aa: CASSRGTQGGNQPQHF

j_gene: TRBJ1-6
d_gene: .
abundance: .
v_gene: TRBV19
len: 15
CDR3nt: TGTGCCAGTACCCTCGACAGGTTGGATAATTCACCCCTCCACTTT
CDR3aa: CASTLDRLDNSPLHF

j_gene: TRBJ1-2
d_gene: .
abundance: .
v_gene: TRBV20-1
len: 11
CDR3nt: TGCAGTGTAAGACCGGGGAATGGCTACACCTTC
CDR3aa: CSVRPGNGYTF

j_gene: TRBJ2-1
d_gene: .
abundance: .
v_gene: TRBV28
len: 11
CDR3nt: TGTGCCAGCAGTGTGACAGGAGAGCAGTTCTTC
CDR3aa: CASSVTGEQFF

j_gene: TRBJ2-7
d_gene: TRBD1
abundance: once
v_gene: TRBV4-1
len: 16
CDR3nt: TGCGCCAGCAGCCAAGACGGGCAGGGGGCTCCCTACGAGCAGTACTTC
CDR3aa: CASSQDGQGAPYEQYF

j_gene: TRBJ2-4
d_gene: .
abundance: once
v_gene: TRBV13
len: 14
CDR3nt: TGTGCCAGCAGCTTACGGCTAGCCAAAAACATTCAGTACTTC
CDR3aa: CASSLRLAKNIQYF

j_gene: TRBJ2-2
d_gene: .
abundance: .
v_gene: TRBV19
len: 11
CDR3nt: TGTGCCAGTAGTATAACCGGGGAGCTGTTTTTT
CDR3aa: CASSITGELFF

j_gene: TRBJ2-3
d_gene: .
abundance: .
v_gene: TRBV19
len: 14
CDR3nt: TGTGCCAGTAGCCCCCGGCTTTCCACAGATACGCAGTATTTT
CDR3aa: CASSPRLSTDTQYF

j_gene: TRBJ1-3
d_gene: .
abundance: .
v_gene: TRBV10-3
len: 13
CDR3nt: TGTGCCATCTCTGAGAGCTCTGGAAACACCATATATTTT
CDR3aa: CAISESSGNTIYF

j_gene: TRBJ2-5
d_gene: TRBD1
abundance: .
v_gene: TRBV5-1
len: 14
CDR3nt: TGCGCCAGCAGCTCTGGGACAGGGGTAGAGACCCAGTACTTC
CDR3aa: CASSSGTGVETQYF

j_gene: TRBJ2-3
d_gene: .
abundance: once
v_gene: TRBV12-3/TRBV12-4
len: 13
CDR3nt: TGTGCCAGCAGTCCTGGAGGGCTGGATACGCAGTATTTT
CDR3aa: CASSPGGLDTQYF

j_gene: TRBJ2-7
d_gene: .
abundance: once
v_gene: TRBV7-2
len: 15
CDR3nt: TGTGCCAGCAGCAAGTTAGGGGACCTGACCTACGAGCAGTACTTC
CDR3aa: CASSKLGDLTYEQYF

j_gene: TRBJ1-6
d_gene: TRBD1
abundance: .
v_gene: TRBV2
len: 15
CDR3nt: TGTGCCAGTTCGTCACAGGGGGCTCCAGGGTCACCCCTCCACTTT
CDR3aa: CASSSQGAPGSPLHF

j_gene: TRBJ2-2
d_gene: .
abundance: .
v_gene: TRBV7-9
len: 15
CDR3nt: TGTGCCAGCAGCTTAGCAAGGCAGAACACCGGGGAGCTGTTTTTT
CDR3aa: CASSLARQNTGELFF

j_gene: TRBJ1-1
d_gene: .
abundance: .
v_gene: TRBV24-1
len: 16
CDR3nt: TGTGCCACCAGTGCCTCACTACGCGGGCAGAACACTGAAGCTTTCTTT
CDR3aa: CATSASLRGQNTEAFF

j_gene: TRBJ1-5
d_gene: .
abundance: .
v_gene: TRBV4-2
len: 15
CDR3nt: TGTGCCAGCAGCCAAGATTTGACAGCATTGGGGCCCCAGCATTTT
CDR3aa: CASSQDLTALGPQHF

j_gene: TRBJ2-3
d_gene: .
abundance: .
v_gene: TRBV7-6
len: 16
CDR3nt: TGTGCCAGCAGCTTAGGGGGTAGCGTCGGCCCAGATACGCAGTATTTT
CDR3aa: CASSLGGSVGPDTQYF

j_gene: TRBJ2-7
d_gene: TRBD1
abundance: .
v_gene: TRBV6-5
len: 14
CDR3nt: TGTGCCAGCAGTATCCCTGGACAGGCGGGCGAGCAGTACTTC
CDR3aa: CASSIPGQAGEQYF

j_gene: TRBJ2-5
d_gene: TRBD2
abundance: .
v_gene: TRBV7-2
len: 18
CDR3nt: TGTGCCAGCAGCTCGCCCCCCGGGACTAGCGGGGTGGTTGAGACCCAGTACTTC
CDR3aa: CASSSPPGTSGVVETQYF

j_gene: TRBJ2-7
d_gene: .
abundance: .
v_gene: TRBV5-6
len: 13
CDR3nt: TGTGCCAGCAGGGATGGGACAACCTACGAGCAGTACTTC
CDR3aa: CASRDGTTYEQYF

j_gene: TRBJ2-7
d_gene: .
abundance: .
v_gene: TRBV5-1
len: 14
CDR3nt: TGCGCCAGCAGTAACGGACGGGGCGGGCACGAGCAGTACTTC
CDR3aa: CASSNGRGGHEQYF

j_gene: TRBJ1-2
d_gene: .
abundance: .
v_gene: TRBV7-2
len: 13
CDR3nt: TGTGCCAGCAGCTTTTCCAGGGAGGATGGCTACACCTTC
CDR3aa: CASSFSREDGYTF

j_gene: TRBJ1-6
d_gene: .
abundance: .
v_gene: TRBV6-5
len: 12
CDR3nt: TGTGCCAGCAGTTACCGATATTCACCCCTCCACTTT
CDR3aa: CASSYRYSPLHF

j_gene: TRBJ2-1
d_gene: TRBD2
abundance: once
v_gene: TRBV7-3
len: 15
CDR3nt: TGTGCCAGCAGCTCCGGGATAGCGGGGTACAATGAGCAGTTCTTC
CDR3aa: CASSSGIAGYNEQFF

j_gene: TRBJ2-3
d_gene: .
abundance: .
v_gene: TRBV4-1
len: 12
CDR3nt: TGCGCCAGCAGCTTCAGCGGAGATACGCAGTATTTT
CDR3aa: CASSFSGDTQYF

j_gene: TRBJ2-3
d_gene: TRBD1
abundance: .
v_gene: TRBV6-1
len: 15
CDR3nt: TGTGCCAGCAGTCCTGGACAGGGCGTCACAGATACGCAGTATTTT
CDR3aa: CASSPGQGVTDTQYF

j_gene: TRBJ2-6
d_gene: .
abundance: .
v_gene: TRBV6-5
len: 15
CDR3nt: TGTGCCAGCAGCCTGGGATCCTCTGGGGCCAACGTCCTGACTTTC
CDR3aa: CASSLGSSGANVLTF

j_gene: TRBJ1-5
d_gene: TRBD1
abundance: .
v_gene: TRBV7-8
len: 15
CDR3nt: TGTGCCAGCAGCCCACAGGGGTATGGCAATCAGCCCCAGCATTTT
CDR3aa: CASSPQGYGNQPQHF

j_gene: TRBJ1-4
d_gene: .
abundance: .
v_gene: TRBV19
len: 18
CDR3nt: TGTGCCAGTAGTATGGGGTTCCGGCCGCAAGGCCAAAATGAAAAACTGTTTTTT
CDR3aa: CASSMGFRPQGQNEKLFF

j_gene: TRBJ1-4
d_gene: .
abundance: .
v_gene: TRBV5-4
len: 13
CDR3nt: TGTGCCAGCAGCTCAGGGACCGCTGTGGGTTTCGCCTTT
CDR3aa: CASSSGTAVGFAF

j_gene: TRBJ1-2
d_gene: TRBD1
abundance: .
v_gene: TRBV7-9
len: 13
CDR3nt: TGTGCCAGCAGCTTGGGGACAGGAGGAGGCTACACCTTC
CDR3aa: CASSLGTGGGYTF

j_gene: TRBJ2-7
d_gene: TRBD1
abundance: .
v_gene: TRBV6-6
len: 15
CDR3nt: TGTGCCAGCAGTTTCCCCGGGACAGGCACCAACGAGCAGTACTTC
CDR3aa: CASSFPGTGTNEQYF

j_gene: TRBJ1-1
d_gene: .
abundance: .
v_gene: TRBV6-5
len: 15
CDR3nt: TGTGCCAGCAGCCTACAGGGAATGGGGAACACTGAAGCTTTCTTT
CDR3aa: CASSLQGMGNTEAFF

j_gene: TRBJ2-7
d_gene: TRBD1
abundance: once
v_gene: TRBV9
len: 15
CDR3nt: TGTGCCAGCAGCGTAGGAGAGGGGGCCACCTACGAGCAGTACTTC
CDR3aa: CASSVGEGATYEQYF